This T cell receptor (beta chain) was recorded in a study of tumor-infiltrating lymphocytes in primary liver carcinoma. Turning to the study itself: Roughly 3.65 to 8 million productive TCRbeta reads came from each sample, comparable across tissue types.

TCR beta cDNA was made from 400 to 600 ng total RNA with a constant-region primer. Three nested multiplex PCR rounds, a slightly modified ARM-PCR, produced the libraries for TCR beta. Researchers ran the first two PCR rounds for roughly 11 cycles each with TRBV1-TRBV30 forward primers and a C-beta reverse primer. TCRdb re-analysed the multiplex PCR reads in MiXCR, keeping a single row per CDR3 protein. The sample holds 180,000 or so distinct CDR3 sequences, 50% to 75% seen once. Germline loops: CDR1 MNHEY, CDR2 SVGEGT. The length of the CDR3 is 15 residues. About this clonotype itself: What it binds is unknown. A single base separates this from a much larger clone, so it may be a read error.

General observations from the study: Tumor-adjacent and tumor-blood pairs showed less overlap than tumor region pairs. Top-250-clone fractions were significantly higher in tumors than in blood (p = 0.039).

RNA isolated from unsorted whole blood supplied the blood RNA, with germline DNA also extracted. The TCR sequence derives from a man aged 35-49 years with primary liver carcinoma and hepatitis B virus infection. This chain joins TRBV6-2 or TRBV6-3 and TRBJ2-7, with 13 bases that match TRBD2. Material for sequencing was peripheral blood. This CDR3 is CVSRPGTSGAYEQYF. The CDR3 DNA is TGTGTCAGCAGACCCGGGACTAGCGGGGCGTACGAGCAGTACTTC.